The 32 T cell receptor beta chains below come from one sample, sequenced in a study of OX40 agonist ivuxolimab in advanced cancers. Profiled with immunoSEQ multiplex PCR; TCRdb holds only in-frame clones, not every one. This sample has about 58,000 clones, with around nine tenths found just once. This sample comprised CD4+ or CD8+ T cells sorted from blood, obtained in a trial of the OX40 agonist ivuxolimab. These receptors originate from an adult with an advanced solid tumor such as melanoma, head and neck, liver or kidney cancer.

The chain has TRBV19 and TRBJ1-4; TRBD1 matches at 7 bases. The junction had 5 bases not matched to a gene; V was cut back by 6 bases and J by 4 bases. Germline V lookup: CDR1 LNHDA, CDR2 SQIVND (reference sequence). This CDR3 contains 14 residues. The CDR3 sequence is CASSLQGINEKLFF. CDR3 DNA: TGTGCCAGTAGCTTACAGGGGATTAATGAAAAACTGTTTTTT.

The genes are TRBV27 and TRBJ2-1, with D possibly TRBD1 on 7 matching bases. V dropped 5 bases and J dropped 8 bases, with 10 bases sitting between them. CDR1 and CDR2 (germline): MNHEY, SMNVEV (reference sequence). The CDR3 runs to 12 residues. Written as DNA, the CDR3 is TGTGCCAGCAGTCTCAGGGGGGATGAGCAGTTCTTC. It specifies CASSLRGDEQFF.

The CDR3 bases are TGTGCCTGGAGTCGGCCGTACGAGCAGTACTTC. Protein: CAWSRPYEQYF. The rearrangement links TRBV30 to TRBJ2-7; D remains ambiguous. CDR3 length equals 11 residues. CDR1 is GTSNPN and CDR2 is SVGIG in the germline V gene (reference sequence). V shed 2 bases and J shed 4 bases, with 6 bases lying between them.

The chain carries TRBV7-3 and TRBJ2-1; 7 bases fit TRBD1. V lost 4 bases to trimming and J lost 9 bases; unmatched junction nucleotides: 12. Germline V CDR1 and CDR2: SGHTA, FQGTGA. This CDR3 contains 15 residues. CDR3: CASSSTGVPNSEQFF. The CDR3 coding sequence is TGTGCCAGCAGCTCCACAGGGGTGCCTAACAGTGAGCAGTTCTTC.

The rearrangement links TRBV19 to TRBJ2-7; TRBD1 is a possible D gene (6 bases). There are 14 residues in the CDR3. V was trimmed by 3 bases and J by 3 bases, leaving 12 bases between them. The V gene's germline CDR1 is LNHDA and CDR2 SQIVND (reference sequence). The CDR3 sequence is CASSIQGRIYEQYF. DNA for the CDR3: TGTGCCAGTAGTATTCAGGGGCGCATCTACGAGCAGTACTTC.

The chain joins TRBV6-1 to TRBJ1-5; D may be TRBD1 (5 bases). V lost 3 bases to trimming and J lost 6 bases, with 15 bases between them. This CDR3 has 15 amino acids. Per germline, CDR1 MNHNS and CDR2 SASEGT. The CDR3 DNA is TGTGCCAGCAGTGACCAGACAGTCCCTCGTCAGCCCCAGCATTTT. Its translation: CASSDQTVPRQPQHF.

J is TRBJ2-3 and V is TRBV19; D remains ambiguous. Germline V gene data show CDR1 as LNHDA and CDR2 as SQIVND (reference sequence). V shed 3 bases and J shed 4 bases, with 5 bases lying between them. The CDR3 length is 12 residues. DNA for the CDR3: TGTGCCAGTAGTATTCACGCAGATACGCAGTATTTT. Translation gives CASSIHADTQYF.

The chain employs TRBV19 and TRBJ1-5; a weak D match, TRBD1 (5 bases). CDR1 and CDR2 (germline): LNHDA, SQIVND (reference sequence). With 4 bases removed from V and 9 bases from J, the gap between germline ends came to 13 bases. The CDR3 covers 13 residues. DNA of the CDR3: TGTGCCAGTAGTACTCCGGGGGAGCGGCCCCAGCATTTT. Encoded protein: CASSTPGERPQHF.

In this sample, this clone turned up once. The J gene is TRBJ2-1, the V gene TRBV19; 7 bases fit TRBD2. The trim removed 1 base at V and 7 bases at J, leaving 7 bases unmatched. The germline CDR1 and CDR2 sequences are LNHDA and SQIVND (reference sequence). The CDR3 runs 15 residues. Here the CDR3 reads CASSIGAGELNEQFF. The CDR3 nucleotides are TGTGCCAGTAGTATAGGCGCGGGAGAGCTTAATGAGCAGTTCTTC.

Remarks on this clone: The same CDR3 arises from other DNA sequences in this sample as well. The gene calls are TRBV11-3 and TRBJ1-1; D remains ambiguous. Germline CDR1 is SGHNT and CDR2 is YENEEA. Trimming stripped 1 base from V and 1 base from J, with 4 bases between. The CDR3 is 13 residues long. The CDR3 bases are TGTGCCAGCAGCTTAGGAGAGAACACTGAAGCTTTCTTT. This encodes CASSLGENTEAFF.

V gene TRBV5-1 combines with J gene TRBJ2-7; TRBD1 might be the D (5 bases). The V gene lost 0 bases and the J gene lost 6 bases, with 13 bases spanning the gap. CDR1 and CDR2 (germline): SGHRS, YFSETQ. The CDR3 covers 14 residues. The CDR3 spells CASSLEGPLGEQYF. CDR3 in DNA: TGCGCCAGCAGCTTGGAGGGGCCCCTCGGCGAGCAGTACTTC.

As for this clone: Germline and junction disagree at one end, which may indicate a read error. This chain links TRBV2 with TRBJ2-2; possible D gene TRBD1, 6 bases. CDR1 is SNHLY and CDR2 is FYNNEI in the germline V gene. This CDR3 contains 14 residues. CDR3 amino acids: CASQRTEDTGEPFF. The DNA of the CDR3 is TGTGCCAGCCAGAGGACAGAGGACACCGGGGAGCCGTTTTTT. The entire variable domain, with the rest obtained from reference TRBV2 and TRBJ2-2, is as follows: EPEVTQTPSHQVTQMGQEVILRCVPISNHLYFYWYRQILGQKVEFLVSFYNNEISEKSEIFDDQFSVERPDGSNFTLKIRSTKLEDSAMYFCASQRTEDTGEPFFGEGSRLTVL.

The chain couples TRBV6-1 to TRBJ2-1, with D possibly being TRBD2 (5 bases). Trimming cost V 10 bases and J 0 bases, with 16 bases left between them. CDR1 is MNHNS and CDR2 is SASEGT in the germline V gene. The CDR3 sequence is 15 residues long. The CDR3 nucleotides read TGTGCCATCGTAAGCGGCTTCAGCTCCTACAATGAGCAGTTCTTC. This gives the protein CAIVSGFSSYNEQFF.

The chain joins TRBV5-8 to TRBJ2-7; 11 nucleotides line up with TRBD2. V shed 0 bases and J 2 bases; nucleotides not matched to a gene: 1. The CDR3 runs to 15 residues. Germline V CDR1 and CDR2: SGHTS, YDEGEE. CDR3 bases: TGTGCCAGCAGCTTGGTACTAGCGGGGGCCTACGAGCAGTACTTC. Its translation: CASSLVLAGAYEQYF.

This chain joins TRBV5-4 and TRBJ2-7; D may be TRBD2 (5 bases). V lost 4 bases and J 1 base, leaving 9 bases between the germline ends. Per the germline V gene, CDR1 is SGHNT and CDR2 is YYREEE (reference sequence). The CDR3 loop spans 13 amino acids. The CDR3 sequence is CASSKRPSYEQYF. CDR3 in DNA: TGTGCCAGCAGCAAGCGGCCATCCTACGAGCAGTACTTC.

CDR3 nucleotides: TGTGCCAGTAGTATGCTTTCGCAGCCTAGCAATCAGCCCCAGCATTTT. This translates into CASSMLSQPSNQPQHF. The chain joins TRBV19 to TRBJ1-5; D ambiguous. Trimming took off 3 bases at V and 0 bases at J, with 12 bases between the two ends. Germline lookup yields CDR1 LNHDA and CDR2 SQIVND (reference sequence). This CDR3 contains 16 residues. Variable domain in full (rest from reference TRBV19 and TRBJ1-5): DGGITQSPKYLFRKEGQNVTLSCEQNLNHDAMYWYRQDPGQGLRLIYYSQIVNDFQKGDIAEGYSVSREKKESFPLTVTSAQKNPTAFYLCASSMLSQPSNQPQHFGDGTRLSIL.

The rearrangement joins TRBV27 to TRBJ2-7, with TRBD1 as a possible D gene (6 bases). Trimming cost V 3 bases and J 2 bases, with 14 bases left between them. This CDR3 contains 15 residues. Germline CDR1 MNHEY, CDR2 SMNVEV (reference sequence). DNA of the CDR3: TGTGCCAGCAGTTTTTTTAGGACAGAAGCCTACGAGCAGTACTTC. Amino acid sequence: CASSFFRTEAYEQYF.

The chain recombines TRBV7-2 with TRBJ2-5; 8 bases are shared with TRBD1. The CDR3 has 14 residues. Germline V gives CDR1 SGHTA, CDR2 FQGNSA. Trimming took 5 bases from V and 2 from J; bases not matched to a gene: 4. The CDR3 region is CASSAHRGQETQYF. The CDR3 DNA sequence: TGTGCCAGCAGCGCTCACAGGGGGCAAGAGACCCAGTACTTC. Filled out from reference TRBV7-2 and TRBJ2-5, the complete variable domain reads GAGVSQSPSNKVTEKGKDVELRCDPISGHTALYWYRQSLGQGLEFLIYFQGNSAPDKSGLPSDRFSAERTGGSVSTLTIQRTQQEDSAVYLCASSAHRGQETQYFGPGTRLLVL.

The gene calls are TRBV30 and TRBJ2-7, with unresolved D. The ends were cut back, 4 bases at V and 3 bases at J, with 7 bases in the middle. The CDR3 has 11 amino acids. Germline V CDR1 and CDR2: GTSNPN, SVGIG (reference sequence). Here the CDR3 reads CAWNNLYEQYF. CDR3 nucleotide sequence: TGTGCCTGGAACAACCTCTACGAGCAGTACTTC.

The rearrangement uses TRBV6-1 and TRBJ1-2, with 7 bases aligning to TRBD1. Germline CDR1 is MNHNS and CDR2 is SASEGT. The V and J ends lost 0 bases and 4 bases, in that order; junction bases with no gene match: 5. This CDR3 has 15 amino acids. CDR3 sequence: CASSEAPGGSYGYTF. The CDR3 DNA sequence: TGTGCCAGCAGTGAAGCGCCAGGGGGAAGCTATGGCTACACCTTC.

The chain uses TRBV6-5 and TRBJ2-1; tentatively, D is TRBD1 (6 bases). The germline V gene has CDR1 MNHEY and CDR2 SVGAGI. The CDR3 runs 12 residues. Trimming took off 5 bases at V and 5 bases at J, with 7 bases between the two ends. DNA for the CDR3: TGTGCCAGCAGTACAGGGAACAATGAGCAGTTCTTC. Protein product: CASSTGNNEQFF.

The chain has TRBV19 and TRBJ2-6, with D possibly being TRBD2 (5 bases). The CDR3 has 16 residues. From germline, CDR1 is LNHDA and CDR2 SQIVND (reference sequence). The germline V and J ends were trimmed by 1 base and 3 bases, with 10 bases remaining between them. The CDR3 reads CASSIGRGVGANVLTF. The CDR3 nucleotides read TGTGCCAGTAGTATAGGCCGGGGAGTTGGGGCCAACGTCCTGACTTTC.

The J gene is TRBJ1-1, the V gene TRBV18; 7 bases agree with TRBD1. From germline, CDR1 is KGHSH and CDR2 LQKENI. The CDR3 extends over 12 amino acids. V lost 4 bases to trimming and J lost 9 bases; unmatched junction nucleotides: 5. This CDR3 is CASSQEQGKAFF. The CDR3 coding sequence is TGTGCCAGCTCACAAGAACAGGGGAAAGCTTTCTTT.

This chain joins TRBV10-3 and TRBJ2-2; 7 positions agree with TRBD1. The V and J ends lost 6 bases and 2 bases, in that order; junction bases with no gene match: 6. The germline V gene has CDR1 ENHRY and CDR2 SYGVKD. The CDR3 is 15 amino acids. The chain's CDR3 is CAIRTGDANTGELFF. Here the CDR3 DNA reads TGTGCCATCAGAACAGGGGACGCAAACACCGGGGAGCTGTTTTTT.

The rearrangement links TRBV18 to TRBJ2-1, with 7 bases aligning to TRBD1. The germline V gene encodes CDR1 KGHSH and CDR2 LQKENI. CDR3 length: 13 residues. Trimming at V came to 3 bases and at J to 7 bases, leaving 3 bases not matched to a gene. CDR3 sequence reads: CASSPGQLNEQFF. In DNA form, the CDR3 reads TGTGCCAGCTCACCGGGACAGCTTAATGAGCAGTTCTTC.

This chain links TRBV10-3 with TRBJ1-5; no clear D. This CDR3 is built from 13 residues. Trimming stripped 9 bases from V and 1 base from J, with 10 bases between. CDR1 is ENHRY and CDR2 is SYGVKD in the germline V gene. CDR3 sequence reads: CAIQAGSNQPQHF. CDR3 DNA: TGTGCCATTCAAGCTGGCAGCAATCAGCCCCAGCATTTT.

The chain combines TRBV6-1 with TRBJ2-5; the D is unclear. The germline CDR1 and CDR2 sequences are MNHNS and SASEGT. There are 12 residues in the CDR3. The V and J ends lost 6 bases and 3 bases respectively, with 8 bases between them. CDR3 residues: CASSPQEETQYF. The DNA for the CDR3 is TGTGCCAGCAGCCCCCAGGAAGAGACCCAGTACTTC.

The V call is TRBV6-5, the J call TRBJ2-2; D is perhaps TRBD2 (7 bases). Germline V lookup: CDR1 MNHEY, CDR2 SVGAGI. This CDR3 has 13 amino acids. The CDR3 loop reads CGSGGDYGGELFF. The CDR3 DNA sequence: TGTGGGTCGGGGGGCGACTATGGCGGGGAGCTGTTTTTT.

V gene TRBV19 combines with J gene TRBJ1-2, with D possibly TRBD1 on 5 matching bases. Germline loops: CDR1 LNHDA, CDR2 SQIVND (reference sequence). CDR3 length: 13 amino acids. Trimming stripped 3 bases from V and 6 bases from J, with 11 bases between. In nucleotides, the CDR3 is TGTGCCAGTAGTATCAGCAGGGTGAATGGCTACACCTTC. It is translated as CASSISRVNGYTF. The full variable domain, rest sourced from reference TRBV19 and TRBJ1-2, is DGGITQSPKYLFRKEGQNVTLSCEQNLNHDAMYWYRQDPGQGLRLIYYSQIVNDFQKGDIAEGYSVSREKKESFPLTVTSAQKNPTAFYLCASSISRVNGYTFGSGTRLTVV.

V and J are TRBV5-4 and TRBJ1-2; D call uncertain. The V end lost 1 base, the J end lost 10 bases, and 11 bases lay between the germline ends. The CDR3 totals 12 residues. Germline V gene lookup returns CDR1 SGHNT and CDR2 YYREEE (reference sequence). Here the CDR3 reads CASSLLSGIYTF. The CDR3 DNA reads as TGTGCCAGCAGCTTGTTGTCGGGAATCTACACCTTC.

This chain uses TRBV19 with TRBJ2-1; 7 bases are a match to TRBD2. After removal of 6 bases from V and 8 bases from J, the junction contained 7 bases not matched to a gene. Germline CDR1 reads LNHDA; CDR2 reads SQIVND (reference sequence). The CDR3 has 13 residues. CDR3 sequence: CASSTRTRDEQFF. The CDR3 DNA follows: TGTGCCAGTAGCACCCGGACTAGAGATGAGCAGTTCTTC.

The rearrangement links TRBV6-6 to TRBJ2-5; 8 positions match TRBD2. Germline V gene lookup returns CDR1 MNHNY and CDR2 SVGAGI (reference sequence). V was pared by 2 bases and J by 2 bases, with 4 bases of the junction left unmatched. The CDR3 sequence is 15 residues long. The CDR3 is CASSYPTSVQETQYF. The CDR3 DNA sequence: TGTGCCAGCAGTTACCCGACTAGCGTTCAAGAGACCCAGTACTTC.